This T cell receptor beta chain was found in a study of T cell repertoires in cytomegalovirus infection. The sample holds a few counts of this clonotype. Deletions cut 1 base from V and 0 bases from J, with 11 bases between. The germline V gene encodes CDR1 SEHNR and CDR2 FQNEAQ (reference sequence). This CDR3 region has 16 residues. TCRdb itself ran the reads through MiXCR, one entry per CDR3 protein. The profile shows around 630,000 distinct CDR3 sequences, approximately 24% of them singletons. Sequencing was done on a sample of CD8+ T cells from PBMCs. The V call is TRBV7-9, the J call TRBJ2-3; the D is unclear. The clonotype comes from a human donor in good health (CMV status not recorded). Some clones in this sample may be carry-over from other donors' samples. The CDR3 loop reads CASSLEGATSTDTQYF. Written as DNA, the CDR3 is TGTGCCAGCAGCTTAGAAGGAGCGACTAGCACAGATACGCAGTATTTT.